This T cell receptor beta chain was identified in a study of cytomegalovirus exposure and HLA in healthy donors. The CDR3 sequence is 16 residues long. The V and J ends lost 1 base and 4 bases, in that order; junction bases with no gene match: 5. Germline V gene sequence: CDR1 MNHEY, CDR2 SVGAGI. It was with 60 Vbeta and 13 Jbeta primers that the PCR ran. This table comes from immunoSEQ multiplex PCR, and its TCRdb copy is limited to in-frame clones, with some not included. The table has 150,000 or so clones, 60% to 80% seen once. The sample was PBMCs. This chain uses TRBV6-5 with TRBJ2-7, with TRBD2 matching over 12 bases. This TCR derives from a woman aged 35 to 49 in good health and CMV-seropositive. CDR3 bases: TGTGCCAGCAGTTACTTTCTAGCGGGGGGGTTATACGAGCAGTACTTC. This translates into CASSYFLAGGLYEQYF.